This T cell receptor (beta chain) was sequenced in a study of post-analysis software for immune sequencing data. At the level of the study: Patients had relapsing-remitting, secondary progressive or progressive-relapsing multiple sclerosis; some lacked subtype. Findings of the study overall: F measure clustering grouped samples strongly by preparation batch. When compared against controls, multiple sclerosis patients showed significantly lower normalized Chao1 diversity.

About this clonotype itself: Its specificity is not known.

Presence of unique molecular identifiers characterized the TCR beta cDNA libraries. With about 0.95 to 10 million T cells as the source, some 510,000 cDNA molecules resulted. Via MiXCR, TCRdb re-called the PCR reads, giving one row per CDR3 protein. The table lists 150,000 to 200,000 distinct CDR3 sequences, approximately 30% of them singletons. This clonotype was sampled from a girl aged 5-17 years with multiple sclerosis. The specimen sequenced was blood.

This CDR3 is CASSSRGNLYEQYF. The CDR3, as DNA: TGCGCCAGCAGCTCTAGGGGGAACCTATACGAGCAGTACTTC. The genes are TRBV5-1 and TRBJ2-5; D is perhaps TRBD1 (6 bases). The end of the DNA is better explained by TRBJ2-7, so the J call may be wrong. The CDR3 sequence is 14 residues long. Germline V gene lookup returns CDR1 SGHRS and CDR2 YFSETQ.